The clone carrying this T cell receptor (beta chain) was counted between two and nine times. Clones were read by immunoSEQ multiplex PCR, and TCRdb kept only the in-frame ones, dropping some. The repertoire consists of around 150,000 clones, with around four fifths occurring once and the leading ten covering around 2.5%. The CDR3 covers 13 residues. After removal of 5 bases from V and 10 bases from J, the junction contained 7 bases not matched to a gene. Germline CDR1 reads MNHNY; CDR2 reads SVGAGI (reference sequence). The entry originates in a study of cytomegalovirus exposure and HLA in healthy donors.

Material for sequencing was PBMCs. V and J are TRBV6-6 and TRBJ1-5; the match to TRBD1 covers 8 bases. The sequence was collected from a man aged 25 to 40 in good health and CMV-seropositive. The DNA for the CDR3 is TGTGCCAGCAGTATCAGACAGGGGAATCCCCAGCATTTT. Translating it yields CASSIRQGNPQHF.